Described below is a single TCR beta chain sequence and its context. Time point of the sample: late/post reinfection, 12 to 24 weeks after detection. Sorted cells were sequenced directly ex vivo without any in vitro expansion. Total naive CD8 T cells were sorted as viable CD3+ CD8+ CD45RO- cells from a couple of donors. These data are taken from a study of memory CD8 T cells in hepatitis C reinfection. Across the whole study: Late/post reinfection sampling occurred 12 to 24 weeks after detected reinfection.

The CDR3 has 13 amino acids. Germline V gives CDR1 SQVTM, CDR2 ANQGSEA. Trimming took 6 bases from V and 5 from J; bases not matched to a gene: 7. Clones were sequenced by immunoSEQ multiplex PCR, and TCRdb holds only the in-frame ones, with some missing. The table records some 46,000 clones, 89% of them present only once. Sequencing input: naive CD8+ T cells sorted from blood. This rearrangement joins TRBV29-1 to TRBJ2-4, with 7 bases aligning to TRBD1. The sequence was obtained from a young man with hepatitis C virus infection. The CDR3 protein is CSVWITGENIQYF. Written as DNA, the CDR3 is TGCAGCGTATGGATCACAGGGGAAAACATTCAGTACTTC.